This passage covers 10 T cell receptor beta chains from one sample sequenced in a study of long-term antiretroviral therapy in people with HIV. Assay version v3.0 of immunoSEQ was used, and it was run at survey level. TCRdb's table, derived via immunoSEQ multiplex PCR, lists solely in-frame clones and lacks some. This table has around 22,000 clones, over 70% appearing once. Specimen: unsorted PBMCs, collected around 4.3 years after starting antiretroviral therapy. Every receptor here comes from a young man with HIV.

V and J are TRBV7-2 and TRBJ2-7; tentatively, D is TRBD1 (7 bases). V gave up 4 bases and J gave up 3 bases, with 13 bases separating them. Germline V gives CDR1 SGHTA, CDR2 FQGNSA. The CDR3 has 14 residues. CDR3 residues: CASSSRGEVYEQYF. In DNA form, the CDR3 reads TGTGCCAGCAGCTCCAGGGGGGAGGTCTACGAGCAGTACTTC. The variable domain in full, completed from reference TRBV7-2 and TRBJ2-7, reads GAGVSQSPSNKVTEKGKDVELRCDPISGHTALYWYRQSLGQGLEFLIYFQGNSAPDKSGLPSDRFSAERTGGSVSTLTIQRTQQEDSAVYLCASSSRGEVYEQYFGPGTRLTVT.

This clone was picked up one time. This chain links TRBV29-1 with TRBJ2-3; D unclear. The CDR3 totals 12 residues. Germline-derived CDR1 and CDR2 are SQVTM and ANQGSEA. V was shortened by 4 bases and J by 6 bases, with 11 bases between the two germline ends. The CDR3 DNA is TGCAGCGTTGTAGAGATGTTGGATACGCAGTATTTT. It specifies CSVVEMLDTQYF.

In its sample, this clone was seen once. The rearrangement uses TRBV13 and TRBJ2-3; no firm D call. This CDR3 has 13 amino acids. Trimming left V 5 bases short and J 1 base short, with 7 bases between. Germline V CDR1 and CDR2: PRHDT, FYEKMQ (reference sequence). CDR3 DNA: TGTGCCAGCAGCCCCTTCCGCACAGATACGCAGTATTTT. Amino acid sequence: CASSPFRTDTQYF.

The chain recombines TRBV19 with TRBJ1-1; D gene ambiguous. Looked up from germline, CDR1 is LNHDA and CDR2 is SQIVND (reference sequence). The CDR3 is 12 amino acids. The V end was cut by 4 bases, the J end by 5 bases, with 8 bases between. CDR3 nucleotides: TGTGCCAGTAGTAGGTATGAGACTGAAGCTTTCTTT. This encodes CASSRYETEAFF.

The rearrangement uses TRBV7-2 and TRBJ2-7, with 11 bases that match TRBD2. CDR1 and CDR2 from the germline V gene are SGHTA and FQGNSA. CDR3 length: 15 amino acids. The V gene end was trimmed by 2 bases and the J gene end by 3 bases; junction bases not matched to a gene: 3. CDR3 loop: CASSLTSGSLYEQYF. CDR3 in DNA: TGTGCCAGCAGCTTAACTAGCGGGAGTCTCTACGAGCAGTACTTC.

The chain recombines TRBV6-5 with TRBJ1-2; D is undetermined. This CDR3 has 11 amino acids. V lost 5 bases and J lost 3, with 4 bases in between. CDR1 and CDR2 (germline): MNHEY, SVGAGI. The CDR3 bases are TGTGCCAGCAGTGGGGACTATGGCTACACCTTC. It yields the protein CASSGDYGYTF.

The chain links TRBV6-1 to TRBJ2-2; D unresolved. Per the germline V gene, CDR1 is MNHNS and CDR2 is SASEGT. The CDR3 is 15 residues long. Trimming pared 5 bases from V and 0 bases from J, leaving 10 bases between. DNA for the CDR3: TGTGCCAGCAGTCAAACGGCAGCGAACACCGGGGAGCTGTTTTTT. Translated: CASSQTAANTGELFF.

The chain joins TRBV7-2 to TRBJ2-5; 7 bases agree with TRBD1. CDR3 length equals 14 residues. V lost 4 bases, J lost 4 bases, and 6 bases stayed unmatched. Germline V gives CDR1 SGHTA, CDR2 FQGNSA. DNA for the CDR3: TGTGCCAGCAGCTCCCGGACAGGTCCAGAGACCCAGTACTTC. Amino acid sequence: CASSSRTGPETQYF.

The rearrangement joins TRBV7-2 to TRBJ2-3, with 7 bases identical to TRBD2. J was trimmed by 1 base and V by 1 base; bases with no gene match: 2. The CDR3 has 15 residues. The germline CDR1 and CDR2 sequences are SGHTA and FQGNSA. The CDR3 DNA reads TGTGCCAGCAGCTTAGACGCGGGAGGCACAGATACGCAGTATTTT. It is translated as CASSLDAGGTDTQYF.

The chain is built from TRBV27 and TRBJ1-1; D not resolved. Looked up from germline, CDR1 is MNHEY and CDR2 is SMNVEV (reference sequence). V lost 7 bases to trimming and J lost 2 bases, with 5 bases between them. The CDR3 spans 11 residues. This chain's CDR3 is CASKVNTEAFF. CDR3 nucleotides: TGTGCCAGCAAAGTAAACACTGAAGCTTTCTTT.